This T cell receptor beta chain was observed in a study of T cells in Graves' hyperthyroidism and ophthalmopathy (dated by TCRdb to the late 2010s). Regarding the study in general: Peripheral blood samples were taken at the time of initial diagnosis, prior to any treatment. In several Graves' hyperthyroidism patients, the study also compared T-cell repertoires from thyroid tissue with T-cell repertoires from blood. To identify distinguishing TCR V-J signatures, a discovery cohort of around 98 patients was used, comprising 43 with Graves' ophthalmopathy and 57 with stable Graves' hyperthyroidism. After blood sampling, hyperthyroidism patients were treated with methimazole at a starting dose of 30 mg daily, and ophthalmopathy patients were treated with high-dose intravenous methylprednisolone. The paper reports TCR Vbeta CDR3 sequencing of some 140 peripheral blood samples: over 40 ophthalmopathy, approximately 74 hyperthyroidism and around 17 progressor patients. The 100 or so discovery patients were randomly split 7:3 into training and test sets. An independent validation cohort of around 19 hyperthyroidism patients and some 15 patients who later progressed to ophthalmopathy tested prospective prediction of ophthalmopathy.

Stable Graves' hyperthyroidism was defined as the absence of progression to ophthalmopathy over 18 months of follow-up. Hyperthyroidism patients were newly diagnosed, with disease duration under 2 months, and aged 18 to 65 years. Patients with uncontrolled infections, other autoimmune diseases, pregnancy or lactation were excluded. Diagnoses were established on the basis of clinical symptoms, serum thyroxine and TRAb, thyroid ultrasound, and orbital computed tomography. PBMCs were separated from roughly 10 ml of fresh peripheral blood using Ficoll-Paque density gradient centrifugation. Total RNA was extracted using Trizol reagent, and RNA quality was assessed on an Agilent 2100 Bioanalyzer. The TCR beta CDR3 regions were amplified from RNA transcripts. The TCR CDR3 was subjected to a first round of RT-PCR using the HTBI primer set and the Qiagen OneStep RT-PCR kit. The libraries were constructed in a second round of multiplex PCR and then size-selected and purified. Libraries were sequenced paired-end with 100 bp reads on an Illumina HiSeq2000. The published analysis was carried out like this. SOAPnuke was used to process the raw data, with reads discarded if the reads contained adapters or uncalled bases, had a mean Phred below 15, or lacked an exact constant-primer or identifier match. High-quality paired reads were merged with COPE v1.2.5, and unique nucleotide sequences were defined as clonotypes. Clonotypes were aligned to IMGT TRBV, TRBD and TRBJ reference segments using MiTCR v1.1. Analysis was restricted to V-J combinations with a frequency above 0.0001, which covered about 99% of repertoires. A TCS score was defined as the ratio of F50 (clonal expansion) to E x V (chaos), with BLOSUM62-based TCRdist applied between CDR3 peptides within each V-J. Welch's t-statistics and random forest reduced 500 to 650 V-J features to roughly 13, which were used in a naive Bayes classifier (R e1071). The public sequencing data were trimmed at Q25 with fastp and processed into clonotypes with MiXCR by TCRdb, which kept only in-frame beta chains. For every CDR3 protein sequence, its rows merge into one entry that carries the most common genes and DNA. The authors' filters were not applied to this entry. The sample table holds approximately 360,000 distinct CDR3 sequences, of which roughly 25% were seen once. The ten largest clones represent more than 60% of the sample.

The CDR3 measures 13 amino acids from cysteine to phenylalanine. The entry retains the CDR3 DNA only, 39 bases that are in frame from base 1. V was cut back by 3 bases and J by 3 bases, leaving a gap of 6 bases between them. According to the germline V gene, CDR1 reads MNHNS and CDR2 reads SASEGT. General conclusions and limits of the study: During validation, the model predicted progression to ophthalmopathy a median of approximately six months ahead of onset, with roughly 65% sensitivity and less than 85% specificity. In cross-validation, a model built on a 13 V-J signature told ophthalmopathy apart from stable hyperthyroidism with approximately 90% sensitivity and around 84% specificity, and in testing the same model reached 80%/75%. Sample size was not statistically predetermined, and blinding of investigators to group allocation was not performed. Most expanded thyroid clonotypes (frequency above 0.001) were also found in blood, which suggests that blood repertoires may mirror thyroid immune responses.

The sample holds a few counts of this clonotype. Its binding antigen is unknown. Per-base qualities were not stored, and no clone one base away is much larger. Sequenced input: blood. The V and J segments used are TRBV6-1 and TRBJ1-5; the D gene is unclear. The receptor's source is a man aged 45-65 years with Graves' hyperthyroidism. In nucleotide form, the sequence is TGTGCCAGCAGTGACTCCCACAATCAGCCCCAGCATTTT. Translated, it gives CASSDSHNQPQHF.